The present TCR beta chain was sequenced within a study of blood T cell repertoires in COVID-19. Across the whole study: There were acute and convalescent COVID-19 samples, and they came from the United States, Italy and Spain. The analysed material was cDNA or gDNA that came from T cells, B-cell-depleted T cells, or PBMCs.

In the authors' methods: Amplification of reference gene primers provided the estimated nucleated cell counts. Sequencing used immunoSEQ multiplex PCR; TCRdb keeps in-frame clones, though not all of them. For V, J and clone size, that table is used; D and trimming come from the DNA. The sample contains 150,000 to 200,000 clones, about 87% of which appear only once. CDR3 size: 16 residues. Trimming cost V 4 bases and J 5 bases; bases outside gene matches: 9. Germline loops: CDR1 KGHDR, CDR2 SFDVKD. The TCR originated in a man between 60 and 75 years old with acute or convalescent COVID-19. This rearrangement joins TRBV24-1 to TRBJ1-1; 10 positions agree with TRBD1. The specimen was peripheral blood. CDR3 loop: CATSDTRDRGVTEAFF. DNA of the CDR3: TGTGCCACCAGTGACACCCGGGACAGGGGAGTAACTGAAGCTTTCTTT.